Presented here are 21 T cell receptor beta chains from one specimen sequenced in a study of T cell responses to AZD1222 COVID-19 vaccine. The repertoire was sequenced with immunoSEQ multiplex PCR; TCRdb's copy has only in-frame clones and lacks some. Of around 150,000 clones listed, around 92% were seen once; the top ten hold about 3.8%. Sequencing was performed on peripheral blood, taken 28 days after the second AZD1222 dose. These receptors came from an adult who received the AZD1222 COVID-19 vaccine.

This clone appeared a few times. This chain connects TRBV7-9 to TRBJ2-1, with 12 bases matching TRBD2. This CDR3 contains 15 residues. In germline, CDR1 is SEHNR, CDR2 FQNEAQ (reference sequence). Trimming removed 5 bases from V and 7 bases from J; junction bases left unmatched: 6. The CDR3 is CASSRGLAGRNEQFF. The CDR3 DNA sequence: TGTGCCAGCAGCCGCGGACTAGCGGGACGGAATGAGCAGTTCTTC.

The chain carries TRBV6-5 and TRBJ1-5, with D perhaps TRBD1 (5 bases). Looked up from germline, CDR1 is MNHEY and CDR2 is SVGAGI. The CDR3 sequence is 14 residues long. The V and J ends lost 6 bases and 4 bases respectively, with 13 bases between them. The CDR3, as DNA: TGTGCCAGCAGCCGTCCGACAGTAAATCAGCCCCAGCATTTT. Its translation: CASSRPTVNQPQHF.

The V gene is TRBV6-2 or TRBV6-3, the J gene TRBJ1-4; tentatively, D is TRBD1 (6 bases). Trimming stripped 4 bases from V and 7 bases from J, with 22 bases between. Germline values: CDR1 MNHEY, CDR2 SVGEGT. This CDR3 contains 17 residues. This CDR3 is CASSFAGHKPMGEKLFF. In nucleotides, the CDR3 is TGTGCCAGCAGTTTTGCGGGACACAAACCAATGGGTGAAAAACTGTTTTTT.

The chain links TRBV3-1 (or the pseudogene TRBV3-2) to TRBJ1-1, with unresolved D. Germline V CDR1 and CDR2: LGHDT, YNNKEL (reference sequence). V was clipped by 6 bases and J by 0 bases, with 8 bases between them. This CDR3 comprises 13 residues. The CDR3 nucleotides read TGTGCCAGCAGAGACGGCTTGAACACTGAAGCTTTCTTT. This sequence encodes CASRDGLNTEAFF.

This chain uses TRBV20-1 with TRBJ2-3; 12 bases map to TRBD2. The CDR3 is 16 residues long. Per the germline V gene, CDR1 is DFQATT and CDR2 is SNEGSKA (reference sequence). V lost 3 bases and J lost 2; bases outside the gene matches: 6. The CDR3: CSASSLAGGHTDTQYF. CDR3 coding DNA: TGCAGTGCTAGTTCCCTAGCGGGAGGGCACACAGATACGCAGTATTTT.

V gene TRBV7-7 combines with J gene TRBJ2-5; the D call may be TRBD1 or TRBD2 (5 bases each). The CDR3 sequence is 14 residues long. V gave up 6 bases and J gave up 1 base, with 12 bases separating them. Germline V gene data show CDR1 as SSHAT and CDR2 as FNYEAQ (reference sequence). The CDR3 reads CASSSDGTQETQYF. In nucleotides, the CDR3 is TGTGCCAGCAGTTCAGACGGGACCCAAGAGACCCAGTACTTC. The entire variable domain, with the rest obtained from reference TRBV7-7 and TRBJ2-5, is as follows: GAGVSQSPRYKVTKRGQDVTLRCDPISSHATLYWYQQALGQGPEFLTYFNYEAQPDKSGLPSDRFSAERPEGSISTLTIQRTEQRDSAMYRCASSSDGTQETQYFGPGTRLLVL.

V and J are TRBV12-3 or TRBV12-4 and TRBJ1-1, with D uncertain. This CDR3 has 13 amino acids. Between the trimmed V and J ends, which lost 8 bases and 1 base, there was a span of 11 bases. The CDR3 nucleotides are TGTGCCAGCTCTACCCGATCGAACACTGAAGCTTTCTTT. Translated: CASSTRSNTEAFF.

The rearrangement links TRBV5-1 to TRBJ1-2; D ambiguous. The germline V gene encodes CDR1 SGHRS and CDR2 YFSETQ. V was clipped by 6 bases and J by 5 bases, with 14 bases between them. The CDR3 is 13 amino acids. CDR3 sequence (DNA): TGCGCCAGCACTGTAGATTTGAAATATGGCTACACCTTC. Its protein product is CASTVDLKYGYTF.

The rearrangement uses TRBV9 and TRBJ2-4; 15 bases fit TRBD2. The V and J ends lost 4 bases and 2 bases, in that order; junction bases with no gene match: 10. The CDR3 runs 19 residues. The germline V gene encodes CDR1 SGDLS and CDR2 YYNGEE. The CDR3 loop is CASSSGLAGGQGSKNIQYF. The CDR3 DNA follows: TGTGCCAGCAGCTCCGGACTAGCGGGAGGGCAGGGGTCCAAAAACATTCAGTACTTC.

V gene TRBV27 combines with J gene TRBJ1-1; TRBD1 might be the D (5 bases). This CDR3 has 14 residues. Germline values: CDR1 MNHEY, CDR2 SMNVEV (reference sequence). The ends were cut back, 0 bases at V and 4 bases at J, with 9 bases in the middle. CDR3 sequence: CASSLSGGFTEAFF. CDR3 DNA sequence: TGTGCCAGCAGTTTATCTGGGGGTTTCACTGAAGCTTTCTTT.

The chain employs TRBV19 and TRBJ1-2, with TRBD1 as a possible D gene (6 bases). The CDR3 is 13 residues long. V lost 0 bases, J lost 7 bases, and 9 bases lay in between. Germline assignment: CDR1 LNHDA and CDR2 SQIVND (reference sequence). This chain's CDR3 is CASSIETGAGYTF. Here the CDR3 DNA reads TGTGCCAGTAGTATAGAGACAGGAGCTGGCTACACCTTC.

The chain employs TRBV10-1 and TRBJ1-1, with 10 bases aligning to TRBD1. Germline V gene lookup returns CDR1 WNHNN and CDR2 SYGVQD (reference sequence). This CDR3 is built from 16 residues. Trimming took 3 bases from V and 5 from J; bases not matched to a gene: 9. The CDR3 coding sequence is TGCGCCAGCAGTGACCCCGCCGGGACAGGGGTAACTGAAGCTTTCTTT. Protein sequence: CASSDPAGTGVTEAFF.

V is TRBV7-2 and J is TRBJ1-5, with a possible D match to TRBD1 (6 bases). This CDR3 has 15 amino acids. Trimming pared 5 bases from V and 6 bases from J, leaving 17 bases between. Germline V lookup: CDR1 SGHTA, CDR2 FQGNSA. CDR3 sequence (DNA): TGTGCCAGCAGCCCATTAGGGGGGGCAGGTCAGCCCCAGCATTTT. It is translated as CASSPLGGAGQPQHF. The full variable domain, rest sourced from reference TRBV7-2 and TRBJ1-5, is GAGVSQSPSNKVTEKGKDVELRCDPISGHTALYWYRQSLGQGLEFLIYFQGNSAPDKSGLPSDRFSAERTGGSVSTLTIQRTQQEDSAVYLCASSPLGGAGQPQHFGDGTRLSIL.

The chain couples TRBV27 to TRBJ1-5; no clear D gene. This CDR3 has 13 residues. Trimming cost V 7 bases and J 6 bases, with 13 bases left between them. Germline V lookup: CDR1 MNHEY, CDR2 SMNVEV (reference sequence). CDR3: CASTTWAGQPQHF. The CDR3, as DNA: TGTGCCAGCACAACCTGGGCCGGTCAGCCCCAGCATTTT.

The chain combines TRBV3-1 (or the pseudogene TRBV3-2) with TRBJ1-4; D is undetermined. V shed 0 bases and J shed 0 bases, with 11 bases lying between them. Per germline, CDR1 LGHDT and CDR2 YNNKEL (reference sequence). This CDR3 is built from 17 residues. The CDR3 nucleotides are TGTGCCAGCAGCCAAGAAGTTCATCCCACAACTAATGAAAAACTGTTTTTT. Protein: CASSQEVHPTTNEKLFF.

This clone was picked up one time. The V and J genes are TRBV7-2 and TRBJ1-1; D uncertain. Germline values: CDR1 SGHTA, CDR2 FQGNSA. The CDR3 is 14 residues long. The V end lost 1 base, the J end lost 3 bases, and 9 bases lay between the germline ends. The CDR3, as DNA: TGTGCCAGCAGCTTAGTCCGCCGAGACACTGAAGCTTTCTTT. Protein: CASSLVRRDTEAFF.

The chain links TRBV2 to TRBJ1-2; maybe TRBD1 (5 bases). CDR3 length: 13 residues. Per the germline V gene, CDR1 is SNHLY and CDR2 is FYNNEI. The V and J ends lost 6 bases and 6 bases respectively, with 14 bases between them. Here the CDR3 DNA reads TGTGCCAGCAGGGGGACCCAGCGGGATGGCTACACCTTC. This gives the protein CASRGTQRDGYTF.

V is TRBV29-1 and J is TRBJ1-2, with 10 bases fitting TRBD1. Germline CDR1 reads SQVTM; CDR2 reads ANQGSEA. The CDR3 consists of 11 residues. The J segment lost 9 bases and the V segment lost 6 bases, leaving 4 bases of the junction unmatched. CDR3 bases: TGCAGCGTCGGGACAGGGGCAAGCTACACCTTC. Residues: CSVGTGASYTF. The full variable domain, in which reference TRBV29-1 and TRBJ1-2 provide the parts outside the CDR3, is SAVISQKPSRDICQRGTSLTIQCQVDSQVTMMFWYRQQPGQSLTLIATANQGSEATYESGFVIDKFPISRPNLTFSTLTVSNMSPEDSSIYLCSVGTGASYTFGSGTRLTVV.

The chain combines TRBV19 with TRBJ1-1; D not resolved. Trimming took 4 bases from V and 5 from J, leaving 20 bases between them. The CDR3 loop spans 16 amino acids. Germline V lookup: CDR1 LNHDA, CDR2 SQIVND (reference sequence). This chain's CDR3 is CASSNIRTVVGTEAFF. For the CDR3, the DNA is TGTGCCAGTAGTAATATAAGGACGGTCGTTGGGACTGAAGCTTTCTTT. The variable domain in full, with the rest retrieved from reference TRBV19 and TRBJ1-1, is DGGITQSPKYLFRKEGQNVTLSCEQNLNHDAMYWYRQDPGQGLRLIYYSQIVNDFQKGDIAEGYSVSREKKESFPLTVTSAQKNPTAFYLCASSNIRTVVGTEAFFGQGTRLTVV.

This chain links TRBV29-1 with TRBJ2-3; TRBD2 matches at 11 bases. CDR3 size: 14 residues. Unmatched junction bases numbered 4, after V lost 4 bases and J lost 4 bases. Germline-derived CDR1 and CDR2 are SQVTM and ANQGSEA. For the CDR3, the DNA is TGCAGCGTTGTTACTAGCGGGAGTCCAGATACGCAGTATTTT. This codes for CSVVTSGSPDTQYF.

The chain has TRBV1 and TRBJ2-7. TRBV1 is labeled a pseudogene. The CDR3 sequence is 20 residues long. Written as DNA, the CDR3 is TGCACCAGCAGCCAACCCGGGCTCAGGAAAGACGGGGCGGCCAACTACGAGCAGTACTTC. It encodes CTSSQPGLRKDGAANYEQYF.